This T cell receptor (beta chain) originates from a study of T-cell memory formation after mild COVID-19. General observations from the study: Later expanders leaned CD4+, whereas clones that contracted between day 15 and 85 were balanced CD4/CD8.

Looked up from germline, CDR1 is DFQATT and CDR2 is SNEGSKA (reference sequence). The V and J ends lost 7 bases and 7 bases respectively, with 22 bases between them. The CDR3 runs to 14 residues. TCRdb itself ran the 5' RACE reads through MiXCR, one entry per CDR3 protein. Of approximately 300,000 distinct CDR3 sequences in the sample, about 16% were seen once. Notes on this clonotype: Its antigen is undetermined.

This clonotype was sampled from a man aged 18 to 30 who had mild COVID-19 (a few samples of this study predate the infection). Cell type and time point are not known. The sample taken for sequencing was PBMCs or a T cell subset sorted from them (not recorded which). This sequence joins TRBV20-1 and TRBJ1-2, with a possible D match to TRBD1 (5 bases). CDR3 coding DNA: TGCAGTGTCTACGGAGCGAGGGGCCTCGGTGGCTACACCTTC. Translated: CSVYGARGLGGYTF.